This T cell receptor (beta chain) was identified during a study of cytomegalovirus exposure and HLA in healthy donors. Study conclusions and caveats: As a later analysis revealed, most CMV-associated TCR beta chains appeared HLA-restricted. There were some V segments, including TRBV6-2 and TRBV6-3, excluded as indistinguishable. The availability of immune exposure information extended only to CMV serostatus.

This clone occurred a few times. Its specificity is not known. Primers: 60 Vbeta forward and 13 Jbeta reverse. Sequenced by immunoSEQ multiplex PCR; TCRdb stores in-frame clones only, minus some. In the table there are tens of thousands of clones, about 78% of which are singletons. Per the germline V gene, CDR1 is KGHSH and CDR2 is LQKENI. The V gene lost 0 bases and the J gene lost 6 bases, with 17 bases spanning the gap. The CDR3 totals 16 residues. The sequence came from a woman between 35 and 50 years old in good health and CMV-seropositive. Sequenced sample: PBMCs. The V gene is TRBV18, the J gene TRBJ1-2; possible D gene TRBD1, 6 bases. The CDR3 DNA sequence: TGTGCCAGCTCACCACCACCAGGGGTTGGACGTAATGGCTACACCTTC. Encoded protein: CASSPPPGVGRNGYTF.